This T cell receptor (beta chain) was identified during a study of cytomegalovirus exposure and HLA in healthy donors. Study conclusions and caveats: Because they were indistinguishable, some V segments, including TRBV6-2 and TRBV6-3, were excluded. Earlier findings revealed that most TCR beta V segments proved productive either about 87% or about 30% of the time. Later analysis found that TCR beta chains associated with HLA were more clonally expanded than other, equally common chains.

The PCR ran on 60 Vbeta and 13 Jbeta primers. TCRdb keeps only in-frame clones here, not all; method: immunoSEQ multiplex PCR. Among around 40,000 clones listed, approximately 71% were seen once. The germline V and J ends were trimmed by 6 bases and 7 bases, with 13 bases remaining between them. Germline values: CDR1 MNHEY, CDR2 SMNVEV (reference sequence). The CDR3 runs to 14 residues. Turning to this clone: Its antigen remains unidentified.

The sample was PBMCs. V gene TRBV27 combines with J gene TRBJ1-6; the D is unclear. This TCR was sampled from a man aged 45-65 years in good health and CMV-seropositive. CDR3 bases: TGTGCCAGCAGCGGGATCACGGAGAATTCACCCCTCCACTTT. Protein product: CASSGITENSPLHF.